These T cell receptor beta chains were read from a single sample in a study of shared clonotypes between healthy human individuals. The assay was immunoSEQ multiplex PCR, and TCRdb's table has in-frame clones only and misses some. The repertoire has 2 million or so clones, approximately 94% of them found once; the top ten carry 0.9% to 1.4%. Source material: naive CD8+ T cells sorted from blood. These receptors originate from a man between 18 and 35 years old in good health. Both conserved end residues are part of each CDR3. D genes are given only for firm matches. Size tells how often a clone was seen (once, few, many) or the class of an expanded clone, and some rows leave it out.

>TRBV5-6|TRBJ1-2|-|-
CASSFGEGTSHYGYTF
TGTGCCAGCAGCTTTGGCGAGGGTACCTCACACTATGGCTACACCTTC
>TRBV11-2|TRBJ2-7|-|-
CASSLEMGSYEQYF
TGTGCCAGCAGCTTAGAGATGGGCTCCTACGAGCAGTACTTC
>TRBV27|TRBJ2-3|-|-
CASSYETAGDTQYF
TGTGCCAGCAGTTATGAGACAGCCGGAGATACGCAGTATTTT
>TRBV4-3|TRBJ2-1|-|-
CASSQDGLVGGNEQFF
TGCGCCAGCAGCCAAGATGGGCTAGTCGGCGGCAATGAGCAGTTCTTC
>TRBV5-1|TRBJ1-2|once|TRBD1
CASSWGLQGVLDYGYTF
TGCGCCAGCAGCTGGGGCCTACAGGGGGTACTTGACTATGGCTACACCTTC
>TRBV5-1|TRBJ1-2|-|-
CASSLAGSESYNYGYTF
TGCGCCAGCAGCTTGGCCGGCTCCGAATCCTACAACTATGGCTACACCTTC
>TRBV27|TRBJ2-1|-|-
CASSLYLGNFEEQFF
TGTGCCAGCAGTTTATACCTAGGTAACTTCGAGGAGCAGTTCTTC
>TRBV27|TRBJ2-1|-|TRBD2
CASSLSPSGTNEQFF
TGTGCCAGCAGTTTATCCCCTAGCGGGACTAATGAGCAGTTCTTC
>TRBV6-5|TRBJ2-2|-|TRBD2
CASSLAGGPGELFF
TGTGCCAGCAGTTTGGCGGGAGGGCCCGGGGAGCTGTTTTTT
>TRBV27|TRBJ2-7|-|TRBD1
CASSSTHRDRAYEQYF
TGTGCCAGCAGTTCTACTCACCGGGACAGGGCCTACGAGCAGTACTTC
>TRBV4-3|TRBJ2-1|-|TRBD2
CASSQEGILAGESYNEQFF
TGCGCCAGCAGCCAAGAGGGGATACTAGCGGGAGAATCCTACAATGAGCAGTTCTTC
>TRBV4-2|TRBJ2-3|-|-
CASSLRTSGTEEDTQYF
TGTGCCAGCAGCCTACGCACTTCCGGGACTGAGGAAGATACGCAGTATTTT
>TRBV27|TRBJ1-5|-|-
CASSLQGIDQPQHF
TGTGCCAGCAGTTTGCAAGGGATCGATCAGCCCCAGCATTTT
>TRBV28|TRBJ2-7|-|-
CASSVILESYEQYF
TGTGCCAGCAGTGTGATACTTGAATCCTACGAGCAGTACTTC
>TRBV5-1|TRBJ2-1|-|-
CASSRQGLSYNEQFF
TGCGCCAGCAGTCGGCAGGGATTATCCTACAATGAGCAGTTCTTC
>TRBV9|TRBJ1-1|-|TRBD1
CASSVEGTGVEAFF
TGTGCCAGCAGCGTAGAAGGCACAGGGGTTGAAGCTTTCTTT
>TRBV29-1|TRBJ2-5|-|TRBD1
CSVPLDRGEETQYF
TGCAGCGTTCCCCTGGACAGGGGAGAGGAGACCCAGTACTTC
>TRBV13|TRBJ2-5|-|-
CASSLGYQETQYF
TGTGCCAGCAGCTTAGGTTACCAAGAGACCCAGTACTTC
>TRBV5-7|TRBJ2-7|once|TRBD1
CASSPGQSYEQYF
TGTGCCAGCAGCCCGGGACAGTCCTACGAGCAGTACTTC
>TRBV16|TRBJ1-1|-|-
CASSQSEGLNTEAFF
TGTGCCAGCAGCCAATCAGAGGGATTGAACACTGAAGCTTTCTTT
>TRBV6-1|TRBJ1-5|few|-
CASSHNRADQPQHF
TGTGCCAGCAGCCATAACAGGGCTGATCAGCCCCAGCATTTT
>TRBV30|TRBJ2-1|-|-
CAWSRTSNEQFF
TGTGCCTGGAGTCGCACTTCCAATGAGCAGTTCTTC
>TRBV27|TRBJ2-7|-|-
CASSFTGSYEQYF
TGTGCCAGCAGTTTCACAGGTTCCTACGAGCAGTACTTC
>TRBV9|TRBJ2-1|-|-
CASSVAGTAGDEQFF
TGTGCCAGCAGCGTAGCGGGTACGGCTGGCGATGAGCAGTTCTTC
>TRBV4-1|TRBJ1-1|-|-
CASSQEIRGLGAFF
TGCGCCAGCAGCCAAGAAATACGGGGACTTGGAGCTTTCTTT
>TRBV6-5|TRBJ2-7|once|-
CASSYGHTYEQYF
TGTGCCAGCAGTTACGGGCATACCTACGAGCAGTACTTC
>TRBV18|TRBJ2-7|-|-
CASSPLREAGGVEQYF
TGTGCCAGCTCACCACTCAGAGAGGCGGGCGGCGTCGAGCAGTACTTC
>TRBV14|TRBJ2-5|-|-
CASSHPQETQYF
TGTGCCAGCAGCCATCCTCAAGAGACCCAGTACTTC
>TRBV4-3|TRBJ2-1|-|TRBD2
CASSHDNGLAEQFF
TGCGCCAGCAGCCACGATAACGGACTAGCGGAGCAGTTCTTC
>TRBV25-1|TRBJ2-5|-|-
CASSEYSDGVGYF
TGTGCCAGCAGTGAATATAGCGATGGGGTCGGGTACTTC
>TRBV27|TRBJ1-5|-|-
CASSTGAHQPQHF
TGTGCCAGCTCCACCGGGGCACATCAGCCCCAGCATTTT
>TRBV27|TRBJ2-3|-|-
CASSFGGDTQYF
TGTGCCAGCAGTTTCGGCGGGGATACGCAGTATTTT
>TRBV13|TRBJ2-7|-|TRBD2
CASSPGLAGAYEQYF
TGTGCCAGCAGCCCCGGACTAGCGGGAGCCTACGAGCAGTACTTC
>TRBV5-4|TRBJ1-6|-|-
CASSPEGPNSPLHF
TGTGCCAGCAGCCCCGAGGGCCCTAATTCACCCCTCCACTTT
>TRBV27|TRBJ2-7|-|TRBD1
CASSLTGASYEQYF
TGTGCCAGCAGTTTGACAGGGGCCTCCTACGAGCAGTACTTC
>TRBV19|TRBJ2-1|once|-
CASTRGDYNEQFF
TGTGCCAGTACCAGGGGCGACTACAATGAGCAGTTCTTC
>TRBV6-1|TRBJ2-7|-|-
CASSEGYRYYEQYF
TGTGCCAGCAGTGAAGGGTACCGATACTACGAGCAGTACTTC
>TRBV10-3|TRBJ2-7|-|TRBD1
CAISESGTGGGERSYEQYF
TGTGCCATCAGTGAGTCGGGGACAGGGGGTGGAGAGAGGTCCTACGAGCAGTACTTC
>TRBV28|TRBJ1-5|-|TRBD1
CASQTIFLRQGDYSNQPQHF
TGTGCCAGCCAAACCATTTTCCTTAGACAGGGGGATTATAGCAATCAGCCCCAGCATTTT
>TRBV7-9|TRBJ2-1|-|TRBD2
CASTRSGSSYNEQFF
TGTGCCAGCACCCGTAGCGGGAGCTCCTACAATGAGCAGTTCTTC
>TRBV6-6|TRBJ2-5|-|-
CASSYWPDGLQETQYF
TGTGCCAGCAGTTACTGGCCGGACGGACTCCAAGAGACCCAGTACTTC
>TRBV2|TRBJ2-1|-|-
CASSEAGFQGGTYNEQFF
TGTGCCAGCAGTGAAGCGGGCTTCCAGGGGGGGACCTACAATGAGCAGTTCTTC
>TRBV7-9|TRBJ2-7|-|-
CASSLDKSPGEQYF
TGTGCCAGCAGCTTGGATAAGAGCCCGGGCGAGCAGTACTTC
>TRBV4-1|TRBJ2-1|-|TRBD2
CASSPYPHTSGEVLYNEQFF
TGCGCCAGCAGCCCCTATCCCCATACTAGCGGAGAGGTGCTCTACAATGAGCAGTTCTTC
>TRBV19|TRBJ1-6|-|TRBD1
CASSPGQGVPPLHF
TGTGCCAGTAGCCCGGGACAGGGCGTCCCACCCCTCCACTTT
>TRBV6-1|TRBJ2-3|-|-
CASSEARWDTDTQYF
TGTGCCAGCAGTGAAGCGAGATGGGACACAGATACGCAGTATTTT
>TRBV2|TRBJ2-1|-|-
CASSENGLTLVQFF
TGTGCCAGCAGTGAAAATGGGCTCACCTTGGTACAGTTCTTC
>TRBV4-1|TRBJ1-3|-|-
CASSQDPGISGNTIYF
TGCGCCAGCAGCCAAGATCCAGGCATCTCTGGAAACACCATATATTTT
>TRBV7-9|TRBJ1-2|-|-
CASWGEKTNYGYTF
TGTGCCAGCTGGGGAGAAAAGACTAACTATGGCTACACCTTC
>TRBV6-5|TRBJ2-7|-|-
CASSYSASQYEQYF
TGTGCCAGCAGTTACTCGGCCTCCCAGTACGAGCAGTACTTC
>TRBV6-5|TRBJ2-7|-|-
CASRIGDIYEQYF
TGTGCCAGCAGGATCGGGGATATCTACGAGCAGTACTTC
>TRBV6-1|TRBJ2-1|-|TRBD1
CASREGALNEQFF
TGTGCCAGCAGAGAGGGGGCGCTTAATGAGCAGTTCTTC
>TRBV6-5|TRBJ1-4|-|TRBD1
CASSQGGTTNEKLFF
TGTGCCAGCAGCCAGGGGGGGACAACTAATGAAAAACTGTTTTTT
>TRBV2|TRBJ2-5|-|-
CASSEMATGQETQYF
TGTGCCAGCAGTGAAATGGCCACGGGCCAAGAGACCCAGTACTTC